Listed here is a single T cell receptor (beta chain). The record originates from a study of blood T cell repertoires in COVID-19. The wider study: The origin of the acute and convalescent COVID-19 samples was the United States, Italy and Spain. T cells, B-cell-depleted T cells, or PBMCs supplied cDNA or gDNA.

Seattle cases were enrolled at active infection and followed longitudinally. Measured with immunoSEQ multiplex PCR; TCRdb has only the in-frame clones, and not every one. Among approximately 290,000 clones listed, about 85% were seen once. Trimming stripped 5 bases from V and 4 bases from J, with 18 bases between. The germline V gene has CDR1 SGHTA and CDR2 FQGNSA. The CDR3 runs to 15 residues. V gene TRBV7-2 combines with J gene TRBJ2-7; weak D call: TRBD1 (6 bases). This TCR came from a human donor with COVID-19, enrolled during active disease. The donor label of this sample is uncertain. The specimen was peripheral blood. CDR3 in DNA: TGTGCCAGCAGCACCACCAGGGGCGCCCAATACGAGCAGTACTTC. This sequence encodes CASSTTRGAQYEQYF.